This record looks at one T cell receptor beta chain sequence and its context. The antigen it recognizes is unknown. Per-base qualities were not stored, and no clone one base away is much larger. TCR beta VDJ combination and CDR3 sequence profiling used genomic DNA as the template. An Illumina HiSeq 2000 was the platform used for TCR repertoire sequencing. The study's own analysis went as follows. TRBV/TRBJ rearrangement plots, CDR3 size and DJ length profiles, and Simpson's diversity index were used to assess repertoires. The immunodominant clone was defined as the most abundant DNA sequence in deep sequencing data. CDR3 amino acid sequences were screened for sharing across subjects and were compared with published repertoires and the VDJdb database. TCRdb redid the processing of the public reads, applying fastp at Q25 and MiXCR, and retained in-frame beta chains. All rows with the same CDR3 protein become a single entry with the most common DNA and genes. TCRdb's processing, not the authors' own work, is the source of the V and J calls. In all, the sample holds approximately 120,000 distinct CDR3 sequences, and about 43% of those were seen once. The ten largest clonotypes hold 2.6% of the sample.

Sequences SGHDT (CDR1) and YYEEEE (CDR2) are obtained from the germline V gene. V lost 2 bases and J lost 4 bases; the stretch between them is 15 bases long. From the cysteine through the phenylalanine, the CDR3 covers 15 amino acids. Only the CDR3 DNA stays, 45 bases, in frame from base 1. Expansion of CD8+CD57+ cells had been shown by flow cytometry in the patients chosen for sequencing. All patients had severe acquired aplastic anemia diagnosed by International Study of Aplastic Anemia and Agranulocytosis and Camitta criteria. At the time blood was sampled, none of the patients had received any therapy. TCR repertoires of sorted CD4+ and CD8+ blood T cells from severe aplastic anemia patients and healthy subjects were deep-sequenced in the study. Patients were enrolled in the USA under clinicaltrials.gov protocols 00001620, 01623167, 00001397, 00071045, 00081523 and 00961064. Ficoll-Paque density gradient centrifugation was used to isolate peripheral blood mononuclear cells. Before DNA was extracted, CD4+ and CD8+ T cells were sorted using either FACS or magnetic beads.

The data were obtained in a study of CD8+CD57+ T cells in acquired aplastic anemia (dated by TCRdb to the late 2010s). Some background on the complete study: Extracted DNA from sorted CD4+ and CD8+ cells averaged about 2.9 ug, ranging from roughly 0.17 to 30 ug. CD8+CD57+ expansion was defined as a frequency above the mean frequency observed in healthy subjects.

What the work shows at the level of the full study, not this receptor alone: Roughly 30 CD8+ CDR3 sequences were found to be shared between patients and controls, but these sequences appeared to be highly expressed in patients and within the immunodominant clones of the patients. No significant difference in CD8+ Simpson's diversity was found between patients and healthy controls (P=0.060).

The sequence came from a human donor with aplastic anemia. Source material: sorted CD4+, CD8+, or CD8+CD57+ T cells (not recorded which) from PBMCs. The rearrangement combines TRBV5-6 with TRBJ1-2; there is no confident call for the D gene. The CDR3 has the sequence CASSFTAQSGYGYTF. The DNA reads TGTGCCAGCAGCTTCACCGCACAGTCTGGCTATGGCTACACCTTC.